These 4 T cell receptor beta chains share one sample of origin, sequenced in a study of blood T cell repertoires in COVID-19. The protocol was immunoSEQ multiplex PCR, while the TCRdb copy is restricted to in-frame clones and leaves out a portion. This sample has about 150,000 clones; around 80% occur once, and the top ten carry about 7.2%. The sample consisted of peripheral blood. The receptors stem from a woman in her fifties or sixties in a cohort sampled during active or convalescent COVID-19.

In nucleotides, the CDR3 is TGTGCCTCCAGGGGTCGTTTGGCGACTGAAGCTTTCTTT. As protein: CASRGRLATEAFF. The rearrangement links TRBV7-2 to TRBJ1-1; maybe TRBD1 (6 bases). Germline CDR1 and CDR2: SGHTA and FQGNSA. Trimming pared 11 bases from V and 5 bases from J, leaving 18 bases between. CDR3 length equals 13 residues. Full variable domain (outside the CDR3, taken from reference TRBV7-2 and TRBJ1-1): GAGVSQSPSNKVTEKGKDVELRCDPISGHTALYWYRQSLGQGLEFLIYFQGNSAPDKSGLPSDRFSAERTGGSVSTLTIQRTQQEDSAVYLCASRGRLATEAFFGQGTRLTVV.

The chain links TRBV6-5 to TRBJ2-7; the D gene is possibly TRBD1 (6 bases). The V gene lost 5 bases and the J gene lost 0 bases, with 8 bases spanning the gap. The CDR3 spans 13 residues. CDR1 is MNHEY and CDR2 is SVGAGI in the germline V gene. The CDR3 DNA reads TGTGCCAGCAGTCGGGACAACTCCTACGAGCAGTACTTC. Its translation is CASSRDNSYEQYF.

This clone appeared a single time. The V and J genes are TRBV20-1 and TRBJ2-5, with 8 bases matching TRBD1. The CDR3 spans 11 residues. V trimming: 6 bases; J trimming: 5 bases; junction bases outside the gene matches: 2. Per the germline V gene, CDR1 is DFQATT and CDR2 is SNEGSKA (reference sequence). CDR3 sequence: CSARQGETQYF. CDR3 nucleotides: TGCAGTGCCCGACAGGGGGAGACCCAGTACTTC.

The chain links TRBV7-3 to TRBJ2-5, with 10 nucleotides matching TRBD2. This CDR3 comprises 14 residues. Germline assignment: CDR1 SGHTA and CDR2 FQGTGA. The ends lost 4 bases at V and 4 bases at J; junction bases unmatched: 3. CDR3 loop: CASSYSGGVETQYF. CDR3 DNA: TGTGCCAGCAGCTACAGCGGGGGGGTAGAGACCCAGTACTTC.